This T cell receptor (beta chain) was identified during a study of blood T cells in healthy people across ages. The germline CDR1 and CDR2 sequences are LGHNA and YNFKEQ. Trimming removed 0 bases from V and 6 bases from J, with 12 bases in between. CDR3 length equals 15 residues. A second PCR of about 6 to 11 cycles used a sample-barcoded 5' primer and a J-beta primer mix. Via MiXCR, TCRdb re-called the 5' RACE reads, giving one row per CDR3 protein. In the table there are about 700,000 distinct CDR3 sequences, 32% of which are singletons. The rearrangement links TRBV4-2 to TRBJ2-1; D perhaps matches TRBD2 (5 bases). The sequenced material came from blood. This sequence was found in a woman aged 80 or over in good health. CDR3 sequence: CASSQDREGCNEQFF. CDR3 DNA sequence: TGTGCCAGCAGCCAAGATAGAGAGGGCTGCAATGAGCAGTTCTTC.